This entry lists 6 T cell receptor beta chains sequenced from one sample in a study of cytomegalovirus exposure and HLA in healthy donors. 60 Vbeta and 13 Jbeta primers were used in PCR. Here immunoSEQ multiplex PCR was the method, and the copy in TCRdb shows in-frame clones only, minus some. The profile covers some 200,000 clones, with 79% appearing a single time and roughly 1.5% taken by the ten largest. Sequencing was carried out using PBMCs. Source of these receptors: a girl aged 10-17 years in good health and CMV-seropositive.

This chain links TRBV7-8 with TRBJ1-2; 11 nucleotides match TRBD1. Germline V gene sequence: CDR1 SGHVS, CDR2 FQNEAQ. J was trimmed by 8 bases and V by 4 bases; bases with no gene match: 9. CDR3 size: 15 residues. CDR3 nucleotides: TGTGCCAGCAGCTCCACGGGACAGGGGGTGGGCGGCTACACCTTC. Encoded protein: CASSSTGQGVGGYTF.

The DNA of the CDR3 is TGTGCCACCAGCAGGGAAACTCAGGGTTACTATGGCTACACCTTC. Translated, it gives CATSRETQGYYGYTF. The V call is TRBV15, the J call TRBJ1-2; perhaps TRBD1 as D (5 bases). CDR1 is LNHNV and CDR2 is YYDKDF in the germline V gene (reference sequence). Trimming shortened V by 3 bases and J by 3 bases, and 14 bases separated the two germline ends. This CDR3 is 15 amino acids long.

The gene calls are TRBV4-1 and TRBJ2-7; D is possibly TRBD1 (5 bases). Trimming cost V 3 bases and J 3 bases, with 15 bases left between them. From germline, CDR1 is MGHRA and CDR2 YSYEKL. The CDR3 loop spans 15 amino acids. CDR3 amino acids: CASSHVNQGNYEQYF. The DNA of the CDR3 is TGCGCCAGCAGCCACGTGAATCAGGGCAACTACGAGCAGTACTTC.

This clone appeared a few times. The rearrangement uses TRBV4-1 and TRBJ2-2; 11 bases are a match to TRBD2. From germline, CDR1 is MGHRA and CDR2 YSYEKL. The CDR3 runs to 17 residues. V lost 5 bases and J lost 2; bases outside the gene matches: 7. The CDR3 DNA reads TGCGCCAGCAGCATCGTAGCGGGGGGGACAAACACCGGGGAGCTGTTTTTT. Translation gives CASSIVAGGTNTGELFF.

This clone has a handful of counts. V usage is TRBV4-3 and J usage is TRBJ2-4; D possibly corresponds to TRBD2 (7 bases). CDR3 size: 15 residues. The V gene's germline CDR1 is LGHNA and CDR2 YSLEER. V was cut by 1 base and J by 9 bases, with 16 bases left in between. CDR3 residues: CASSQAGGPEGIQYF. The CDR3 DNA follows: TGCGCCAGCAGCCAAGCGGGGGGCCCAGAGGGCATTCAGTACTTC.

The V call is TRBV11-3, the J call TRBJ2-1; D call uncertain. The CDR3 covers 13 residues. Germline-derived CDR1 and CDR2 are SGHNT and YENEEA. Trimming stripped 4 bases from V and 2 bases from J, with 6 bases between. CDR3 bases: TGTGCCAGCAGCTGGAGCCCCTACAATGAGCAGTTCTTC. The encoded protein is CASSWSPYNEQFF.